Following are 31 T cell receptor beta chains from one sample sequenced in a study of cytomegalovirus exposure and HLA in healthy donors. The study ran its PCR with 60 Vbeta and 13 Jbeta primers. The table came from immunoSEQ multiplex PCR; TCRdb's copy has only in-frame clones and leaves some out. The table has 100,000 or so clones, 75% seen once; the top ten hold 1% to 1.5%. Sequenced: PBMCs. These receptors came from a middle-aged man in good health and CMV-seronegative.

The rearrangement links TRBV7-6 to TRBJ2-7; TRBD1 matches at 7 bases. The length of the CDR3 is 14 residues. Germline V lookup: CDR1 SGHVS, CDR2 FNYEAQ. Trimming cost V 3 bases and J 2 bases; bases outside gene matches: 4. The CDR3, as DNA: TGTGCCAGCAGCTTGGGACAGAGCCCCTACGAGCAGTACTTC. This encodes CASSLGQSPYEQYF.

The chain combines TRBV11-2 with TRBJ2-1, with 12 bases that match TRBD2. The CDR3 spans 15 residues. Germline V gene sequence: CDR1 SGHAT, CDR2 FQNNGV. V shed 6 bases, J shed 6 bases, and the junction held 6 bases outside the gene matches. CDR3 sequence: CASRPSGGAGNEQFF. As DNA, the CDR3 is TGTGCCAGCAGGCCTAGCGGGGGGGCGGGCAATGAGCAGTTCTTC.

This clone has only a few counts. This rearrangement joins TRBV7-6 to TRBJ1-4, with TRBD1 matching 9 bases. CDR3 length: 16 residues. The germline V gene has CDR1 SGHVS and CDR2 FNYEAQ. With V trimmed by 4 bases and J by 7 bases, 10 bases remained unmatched. CDR3 in amino acids: CASSSPGTGLGEKLFF. CDR3 coding DNA: TGTGCCAGCAGCTCGCCTGGGACAGGGTTAGGTGAAAAACTGTTTTTT.

The V call is TRBV11-2, the J call TRBJ2-3; no definite D call. Trimming took off 1 base at V and 10 bases at J, with 12 bases between the two ends. CDR3 length equals 13 residues. Per the germline V gene, CDR1 is SGHAT and CDR2 is FQNNGV. CDR3 nucleotide sequence: TGTGCCAGCAGCTTAGTCACCCAAGAGTCGCAGTATTTT. Protein product: CASSLVTQESQYF.

The chain's CDR3 is CASSSGIGQFF. The CDR3 nucleotides read TGTGCCAGCAGCTCCGGGATAGGGCAGTTCTTC. The V gene is TRBV5-6, the J gene TRBJ2-1; a weak D match, TRBD2 (5 bases). V lost 3 bases, J lost 12 bases, and 10 bases lay in between. The CDR3 spans 11 residues. The germline V gene encodes CDR1 SGHDT and CDR2 YYEEEE.

This chain joins TRBV4-3 and TRBJ2-7; 11 bases fit TRBD1. The trim removed 4 bases at V and 0 bases at J, leaving 2 bases unmatched. Germline assignment: CDR1 LGHNA and CDR2 YSLEER. The CDR3 spans 15 residues. CDR3 coding DNA: TGCGCCAGCAGCCGGGACAGGGGGGTCTCCTACGAGCAGTACTTC. The encoded protein is CASSRDRGVSYEQYF.

The gene calls are TRBV6-1 and TRBJ2-7, with TRBD1 matching 7 bases. Germline V gene sequence: CDR1 MNHNS, CDR2 SASEGT. Losses at the gene ends were 8 bases for V and 3 bases for J; bases not matched to a gene: 10. This CDR3 comprises 14 residues. CDR3 DNA sequence: TGTGCCAGCCAAGAAACAGGGGAACTCTACGAGCAGTACTTC. Its protein product is CASQETGELYEQYF.

CDR3 loop: CASSYSGTGGYNEQFF. CDR3 nucleotides: TGTGCCAGCAGTTACTCCGGGACAGGGGGCTACAATGAGCAGTTCTTC. J is TRBJ2-1 and V is TRBV6-6, with 11 bases aligning to TRBD1. The CDR3 is 16 amino acids. V was clipped by 0 bases and J by 3 bases; unmatched bases: 1. CDR1 and CDR2 (germline): MNHNY, SVGAGI (reference sequence).

This clone has only a few counts. The chain couples TRBV7-9 to TRBJ2-7; D call uncertain. This CDR3 is 14 amino acids long. CDR1 is SEHNR, CDR2 FQNEAQ, per germline (reference sequence). Trimming removed 1 base from V and 0 bases from J, with 7 bases in between. CDR3 protein: CASSLGATSYEQYF. The CDR3 DNA reads TGTGCCAGCAGCTTAGGAGCGACCTCCTACGAGCAGTACTTC.

V gene TRBV7-8 combines with J gene TRBJ2-7, with D unresolved. This CDR3 is 14 amino acids long. V lost 2 bases to trimming and J lost 7 bases, with 15 bases between them. The germline V gene encodes CDR1 SGHVS and CDR2 FQNEAQ. CDR3: CASSLFGSSEEQYF. The CDR3 DNA sequence: TGTGCCAGCAGCTTATTTGGCTCGTCGGAGGAGCAGTACTTC.

The chain carries TRBV2 and TRBJ2-1, with D uncertain. CDR3 length equals 14 residues. With 1 base removed from V and 5 bases from J, the gap between germline ends came to 9 bases. Germline CDR1 is SNHLY and CDR2 is FYNNEI. In DNA, the CDR3 is TGTGCCAGCAGTGAAGGCGGCGCGAACAATGAGCAGTTCTTC. Protein product: CASSEGGANNEQFF.

The chain couples TRBV4-1 to TRBJ2-3; D call uncertain. Germline V gives CDR1 MGHRA, CDR2 YSYEKL. V shed 4 bases and J shed 6 bases, with 23 bases lying between them. The CDR3 extends over 17 amino acids. The CDR3 region is CASSPRTISKYTDTQYF. The CDR3 bases are TGCGCCAGCAGCCCGCGAACAATTAGCAAGTACACGGATACGCAGTATTTT.

The chain joins TRBV5-6 to TRBJ1-5; D is perhaps TRBD1 (6 bases). Deletions cut 4 bases from V and 4 bases from J, with 9 bases between. The CDR3 has 13 amino acids. In germline, CDR1 is SGHDT, CDR2 YYEEEE. This chain's CDR3 is CASSQDRNQPQHF. Written as DNA, the CDR3 is TGTGCCAGCAGCCAGGACAGAAATCAGCCCCAGCATTTT.

As DNA, the CDR3 is TGCAGCGTTGAGGAGGGAATCTACGAGCAGTACTTC. This encodes CSVEEGIYEQYF. J is TRBJ2-7 and V is TRBV29-1, with D possibly matching TRBD2 (6 bases). The CDR3 sequence is 12 residues long. The germline V gene has CDR1 SQVTM and CDR2 ANQGSEA. With 3 bases removed from V and 3 bases from J, the gap between germline ends came to 9 bases.

The rearrangement uses TRBV9 and TRBJ2-1; 10 bases map to TRBD1. V gave up 0 bases and J gave up 10 bases; unmatched junction bases: 10. The length of the CDR3 is 16 residues. CDR1 and CDR2 (germline): SGDLS, YYNGEE. This chain's CDR3 is CASSVGGTGEGVEQFF. The CDR3 DNA sequence: TGTGCCAGCAGCGTAGGGGGGACAGGGGAGGGGGTCGAGCAGTTCTTC.

V is TRBV30 and J is TRBJ2-7, with D possibly TRBD1 on 6 matching bases. CDR1 is GTSNPN, CDR2 SVGIG, per germline (reference sequence). V was trimmed by 3 bases and J by 4 bases, leaving 13 bases between them. The CDR3 covers 13 residues. The CDR3 reads CAWSPSDSYEQYF. The DNA of the CDR3 is TGTGCCTGGAGCCCCTCGGACAGTTACGAGCAGTACTTC.

The chain couples TRBV6-6 to TRBJ2-7, with D possibly being TRBD2 (5 bases). The CDR3 spans 13 residues. V lost 2 bases and J lost 6, with 11 bases in between. Germline CDR1 and CDR2: MNHNY and SVGAGI (reference sequence). CDR3 loop: CASSYQAVFEQYF. In DNA, the CDR3 is TGTGCCAGCAGTTACCAAGCGGTTTTCGAGCAGTACTTC.

V gene TRBV27 combines with J gene TRBJ2-1; a possible D gene is TRBD1 (6 bases). The germline CDR1 and CDR2 sequences are MNHEY and SMNVEV (reference sequence). This CDR3 has 14 residues. Trimming shortened V by 2 bases and J by 7 bases, and 12 bases separated the two germline ends. CDR3 protein: CASSLGQLANEQFF. For the CDR3, the DNA is TGTGCCAGCAGTTTAGGACAGCTTGCGAATGAGCAGTTCTTC.

The chain joins TRBV5-1 to TRBJ1-1; 7 nucleotides align to TRBD1. Per the germline V gene, CDR1 is SGHRS and CDR2 is YFSETQ. The CDR3 contains 17 residues. Trimming took 0 bases from V and 1 from J; bases not matched to a gene: 9. The DNA for the CDR3 is TGCGCCAGCAGCTTGGTAGGTCTCGGACAGGCGAACACTGAAGCTTTCTTT. Translated, it gives CASSLVGLGQANTEAFF.

The J gene is TRBJ2-5, the V gene TRBV7-2; TRBD2 matches 7 bases. Germline CDR1 is SGHTA and CDR2 is FQGNSA. With V trimmed by 5 bases and J by 5 bases, 5 bases remained unmatched. This CDR3 spans 13 amino acids. DNA of the CDR3: TGTGCCAGCAGCCAGACTAGCTTGGAGACCCAGTACTTC. Translating it yields CASSQTSLETQYF.

The chain carries TRBV15 and TRBJ1-4; TRBD1 agrees at 9 bases. The CDR3 is made up of 14 amino acids. CDR1 LNHNV and CDR2 YYDKDF come from the germline V gene (reference sequence). The V segment lost 3 bases and the J segment 7 bases; nucleotides outside the gene matches: 3. The CDR3 sequence: CATSRTGGGEKLFF. As DNA, the CDR3 is TGTGCCACCAGCAGGACAGGGGGGGGTGAAAAACTGTTTTTT.

The gene calls are TRBV5-4 and TRBJ2-7; TRBD1 matches 8 bases. This CDR3 has 14 amino acids. Germline V CDR1 and CDR2: SGHNT, YYREEE (reference sequence). V lost 3 bases to trimming and J lost 2 bases; unmatched junction nucleotides: 4. The CDR3 region has the DNA TGTGCCAGCAGCTATGGGGACAGGCCCTACGAGCAGTACTTC. Translated, it gives CASSYGDRPYEQYF.

The gene calls are TRBV7-3 and TRBJ1-2, with D uncertain. From germline, CDR1 is SGHTA and CDR2 FQGTGA. V was pared by 2 bases and J by 0 bases, with 7 bases between. There are 14 residues in the CDR3. The CDR3 nucleotides read TGTGCCAGCAGCTTAGGAGGATCTAACTATGGCTACACCTTC. This sequence encodes CASSLGGSNYGYTF.

V usage is TRBV14 and J usage is TRBJ2-7; tentative D call: TRBD1 (6 bases). Between the trimmed V and J ends, which lost 4 bases and 3 bases, there was a span of 10 bases. CDR3 length: 13 residues. The germline V gene encodes CDR1 SGHDN and CDR2 FVKESK. As DNA, the CDR3 is TGTGCCAGCAGCCCGACAGGATACTACGAGCAGTACTTC. Protein: CASSPTGYYEQYF.

The chain joins TRBV30 to TRBJ2-7; D might be TRBD2 (6 bases). The CDR3 length is 15 residues. Germline V gene sequence: CDR1 GTSNPN, CDR2 SVGIG (reference sequence). V lost 2 bases and J 4 bases, leaving 18 bases between the germline ends. The CDR3 protein is CAWSPRTSAGYEQYF. The CDR3 nucleotides are TGTGCCTGGAGTCCCCGGACCTCCGCGGGGTACGAGCAGTACTTC.

The V call is TRBV27, the J call TRBJ1-2; 11 bases line up with TRBD1. Losses at the gene ends were 0 bases for V and 5 bases for J; bases not matched to a gene: 5. Germline loops: CDR1 MNHEY, CDR2 SMNVEV (reference sequence). The CDR3 extends over 16 amino acids. The CDR3 region is CASSLSRDRGLYGYTF. The CDR3 DNA sequence: TGTGCCAGCAGTTTATCTAGGGACAGGGGGTTATATGGCTACACCTTC.

The chain employs TRBV19 and TRBJ2-1, with D perhaps matching TRBD2 (6 bases). The CDR3 consists of 15 residues. CDR1 and CDR2 from the germline V gene are LNHDA and SQIVND (reference sequence). With 5 bases removed from V and 3 bases from J, the gap between germline ends came to 14 bases. CDR3: CASSPRGGDYNEQFF. Written as DNA, the CDR3 is TGTGCCAGTAGTCCCCGGGGCGGGGACTACAATGAGCAGTTCTTC.

V is TRBV5-1 and J is TRBJ2-1, with D hard to call. V was pared by 0 bases and J by 6 bases, with 10 bases between. The CDR3 extends over 14 amino acids. The germline V gene has CDR1 SGHRS and CDR2 YFSETQ. The chain's CDR3 is CASSLAQPGNEQFF. For the CDR3, the DNA is TGCGCCAGCAGCTTGGCACAGCCAGGCAATGAGCAGTTCTTC.

The chain joins TRBV7-9 to TRBJ2-7, with 7 bases identical to TRBD2. Germline assignment: CDR1 SEHNR and CDR2 FQNEAQ (reference sequence). This CDR3 has 14 amino acids. Germline trimming cut 5 bases from V and 2 bases from J; bases unmatched to any gene: 6. The CDR3 region has the DNA TGTGCCAGCAGCACCTCTGGGGGGGCCTACGAGCAGTACTTC. As protein: CASSTSGGAYEQYF.

This clone was recorded only once. This rearrangement joins TRBV6-6 to TRBJ1-6; 8 nucleotides match TRBD1. There are 14 residues in the CDR3. Germline V lookup: CDR1 MNHNY, CDR2 SVGAGI (reference sequence). Trimming took 7 bases from V and 9 from J; bases not matched to a gene: 8. CDR3 nucleotides: TGTGCCAGCACCCCAACAGGGGGTAGTTCACCCCTCCACTTT. Its protein is CASTPTGGSSPLHF.

The chain employs TRBV4-1 and TRBJ2-7; D gene unclear. Germline V CDR1 and CDR2: MGHRA, YSYEKL. The CDR3 consists of 15 residues. V dropped 1 base and J dropped 0 bases, with 10 bases sitting between them. The DNA for the CDR3 is TGCGCCAGCAGCCAAGTTGGGCTGGGCTCCTACGAGCAGTACTTC. It specifies CASSQVGLGSYEQYF.